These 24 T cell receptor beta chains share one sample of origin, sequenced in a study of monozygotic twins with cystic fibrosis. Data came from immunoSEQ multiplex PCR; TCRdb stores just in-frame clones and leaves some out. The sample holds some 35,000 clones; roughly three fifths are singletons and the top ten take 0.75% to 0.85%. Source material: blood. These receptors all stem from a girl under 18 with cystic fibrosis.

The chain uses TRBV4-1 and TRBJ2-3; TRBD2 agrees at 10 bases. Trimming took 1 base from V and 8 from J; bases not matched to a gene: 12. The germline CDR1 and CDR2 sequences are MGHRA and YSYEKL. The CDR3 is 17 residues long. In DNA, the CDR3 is TGCGCCAGCAGCCAAGTGTCATTGGGACTAGCGTCTGGTACGCAGTATTTT. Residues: CASSQVSLGLASGTQYF.

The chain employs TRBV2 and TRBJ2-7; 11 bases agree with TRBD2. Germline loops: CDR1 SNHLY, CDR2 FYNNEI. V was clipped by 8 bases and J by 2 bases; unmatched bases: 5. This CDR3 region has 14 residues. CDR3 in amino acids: CASSLAGGPYEQYF. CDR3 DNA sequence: TGTGCCAGCTCCCTAGCGGGAGGTCCCTACGAGCAGTACTTC. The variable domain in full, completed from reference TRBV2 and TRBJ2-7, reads EPEVTQTPSHQVTQMGQEVILRCVPISNHLYFYWYRQILGQKVEFLVSFYNNEISEKSEIFDDQFSVERPDGSNFTLKIRSTKLEDSAMYFCASSLAGGPYEQYFGPGTRLTVT.

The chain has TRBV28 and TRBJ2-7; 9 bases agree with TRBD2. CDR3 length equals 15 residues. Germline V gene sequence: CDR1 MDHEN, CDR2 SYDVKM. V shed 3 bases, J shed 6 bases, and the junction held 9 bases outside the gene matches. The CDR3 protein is CASSFFLREGGEQYF. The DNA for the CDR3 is TGTGCCAGCAGTTTCTTTTTGCGGGAGGGTGGCGAGCAGTACTTC.

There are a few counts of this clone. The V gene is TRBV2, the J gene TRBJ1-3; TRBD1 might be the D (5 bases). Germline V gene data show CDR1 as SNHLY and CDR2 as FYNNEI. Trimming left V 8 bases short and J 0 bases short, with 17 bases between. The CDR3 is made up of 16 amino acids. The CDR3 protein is CASGGFGTVSGNTIYF. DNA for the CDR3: TGTGCCAGCGGGGGATTTGGGACGGTCTCTGGAAACACCATATATTTT.

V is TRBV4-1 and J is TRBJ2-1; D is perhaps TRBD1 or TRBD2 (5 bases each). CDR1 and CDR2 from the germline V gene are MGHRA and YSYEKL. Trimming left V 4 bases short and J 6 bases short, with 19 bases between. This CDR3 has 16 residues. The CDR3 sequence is CASSPSGRASINEQFF. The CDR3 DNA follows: TGCGCCAGCAGCCCTTCGGGGCGGGCCAGTATCAATGAGCAGTTCTTC.

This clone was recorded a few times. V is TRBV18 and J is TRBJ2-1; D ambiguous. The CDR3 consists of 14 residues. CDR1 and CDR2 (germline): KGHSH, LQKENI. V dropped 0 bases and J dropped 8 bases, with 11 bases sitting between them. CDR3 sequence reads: CASSPPYWGDEQFF. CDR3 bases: TGTGCCAGCTCACCACCCTACTGGGGTGATGAGCAGTTCTTC.

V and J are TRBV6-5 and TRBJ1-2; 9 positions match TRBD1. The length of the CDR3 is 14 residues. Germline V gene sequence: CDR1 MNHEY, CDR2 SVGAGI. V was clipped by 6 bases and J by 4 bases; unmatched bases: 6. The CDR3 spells CASSRTGDLYGYTF. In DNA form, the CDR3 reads TGTGCCAGCAGCCGGACAGGGGACCTCTATGGCTACACCTTC.

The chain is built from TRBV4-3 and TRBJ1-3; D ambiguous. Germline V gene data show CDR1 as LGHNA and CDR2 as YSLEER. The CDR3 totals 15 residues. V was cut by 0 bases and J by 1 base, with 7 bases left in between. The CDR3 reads CASSQDPVSGNTIYF. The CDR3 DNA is TGCGCCAGCAGCCAAGACCCCGTGTCTGGAAACACCATATATTTT.

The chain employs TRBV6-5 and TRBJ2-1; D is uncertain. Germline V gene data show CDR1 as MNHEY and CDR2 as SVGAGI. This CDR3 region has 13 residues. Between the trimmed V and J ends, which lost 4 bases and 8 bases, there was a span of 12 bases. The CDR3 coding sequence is TGTGCCAGCAGTTTGGTTTTTCAGGATGAGCAGTTCTTC. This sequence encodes CASSLVFQDEQFF.

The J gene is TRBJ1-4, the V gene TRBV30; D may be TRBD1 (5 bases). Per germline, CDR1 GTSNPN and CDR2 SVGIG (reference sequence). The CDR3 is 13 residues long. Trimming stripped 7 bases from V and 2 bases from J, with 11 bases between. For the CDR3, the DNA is TGTGCCTTGGGGAGGGGCACTAATGAAAAACTGTTTTTT. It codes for CALGRGTNEKLFF.

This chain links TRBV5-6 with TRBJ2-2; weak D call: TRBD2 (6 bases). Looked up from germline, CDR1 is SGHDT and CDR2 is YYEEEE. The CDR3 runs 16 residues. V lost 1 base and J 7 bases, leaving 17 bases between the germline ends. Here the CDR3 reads CASSLWREILGGELFF. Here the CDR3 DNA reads TGTGCCAGCAGCTTGTGGCGGGAAATTCTTGGCGGGGAGCTGTTTTTT.

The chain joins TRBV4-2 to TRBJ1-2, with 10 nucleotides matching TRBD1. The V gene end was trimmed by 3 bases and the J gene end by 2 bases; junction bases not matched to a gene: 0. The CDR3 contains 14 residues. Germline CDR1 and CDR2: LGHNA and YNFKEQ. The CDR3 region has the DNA TGTGCCAGCAGCCAGGACAGGGGGAACTATGGCTACACCTTC. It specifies CASSQDRGNYGYTF.

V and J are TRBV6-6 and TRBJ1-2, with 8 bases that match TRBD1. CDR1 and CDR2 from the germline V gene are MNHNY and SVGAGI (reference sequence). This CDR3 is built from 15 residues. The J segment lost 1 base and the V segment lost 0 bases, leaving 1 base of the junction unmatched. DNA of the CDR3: TGTGCCAGCAGTTACTCAGGACAGGGTAACTATGGCTACACCTTC. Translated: CASSYSGQGNYGYTF.

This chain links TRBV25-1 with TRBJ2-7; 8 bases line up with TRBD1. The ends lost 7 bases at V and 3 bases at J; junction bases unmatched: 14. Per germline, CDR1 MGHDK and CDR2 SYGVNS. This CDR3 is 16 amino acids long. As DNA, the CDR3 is TGTGCCAGCACCTTTATCCCGGGACAGGCTATCTACGAGCAGTACTTC. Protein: CASTFIPGQAIYEQYF.

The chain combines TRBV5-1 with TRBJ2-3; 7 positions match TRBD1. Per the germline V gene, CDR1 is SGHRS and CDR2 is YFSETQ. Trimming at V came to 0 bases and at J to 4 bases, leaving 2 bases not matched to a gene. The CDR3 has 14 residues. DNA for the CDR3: TGCGCCAGCAGCTTGGCGGGACAGTCAGATACGCAGTATTTT. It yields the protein CASSLAGQSDTQYF.

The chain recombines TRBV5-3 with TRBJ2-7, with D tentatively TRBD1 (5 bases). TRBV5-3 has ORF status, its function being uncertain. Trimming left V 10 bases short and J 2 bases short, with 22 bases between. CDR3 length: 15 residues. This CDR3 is CAGSLRTPKAYEQYF. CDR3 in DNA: TGTGCCGGATCCTTGAGGACACCCAAGGCCTACGAGCAGTACTTC.

The CDR3 is CASSFGQGAGYGYTF. CDR3 DNA sequence: TGTGCCAGCAGCTTCGGACAGGGGGCAGGCTATGGCTACACCTTC. The V gene is TRBV7-2, the J gene TRBJ1-2; TRBD1 aligns across 11 bases. This CDR3 comprises 15 residues. Unmatched junction bases numbered 4, after V lost 3 bases and J lost 4 bases. Germline-derived CDR1 and CDR2 are SGHTA and FQGNSA. Based on the CDR3 plus reference TRBV7-2 and TRBJ1-2, the full variable domain is GAGVSQSPSNKVTEKGKDVELRCDPISGHTALYWYRQSLGQGLEFLIYFQGNSAPDKSGLPSDRFSAERTGGSVSTLTIQRTQQEDSAVYLCASSFGQGAGYGYTFGSGTRLTVV.

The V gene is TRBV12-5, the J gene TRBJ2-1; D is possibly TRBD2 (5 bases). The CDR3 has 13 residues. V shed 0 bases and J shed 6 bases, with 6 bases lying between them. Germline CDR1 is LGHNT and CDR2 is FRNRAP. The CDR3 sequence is CASGLVAGNEQFF. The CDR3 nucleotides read TGTGCTAGTGGTTTGGTTGCGGGCAATGAGCAGTTCTTC.

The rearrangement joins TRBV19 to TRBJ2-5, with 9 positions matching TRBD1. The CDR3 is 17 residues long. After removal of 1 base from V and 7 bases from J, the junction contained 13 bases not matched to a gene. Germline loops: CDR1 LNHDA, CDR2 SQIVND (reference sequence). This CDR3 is CASSIVGQGRTIGTQYF. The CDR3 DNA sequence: TGTGCCAGTAGTATAGTGGGACAGGGTAGGACTATAGGGACCCAGTACTTC.

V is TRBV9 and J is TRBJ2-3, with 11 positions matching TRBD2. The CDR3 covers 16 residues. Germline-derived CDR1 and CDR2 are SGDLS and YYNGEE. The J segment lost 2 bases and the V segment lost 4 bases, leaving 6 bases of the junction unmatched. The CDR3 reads CASSPWTSGFTDTQYF. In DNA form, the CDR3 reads TGTGCCAGCAGCCCGTGGACTAGCGGGTTCACAGATACGCAGTATTTT.

DNA of the CDR3: TGCGCCAGCAGCCCAAGGGGCCCTACGAACACTGAAGCTTTCTTT. This translates into CASSPRGPTNTEAFF. The J gene is TRBJ1-1, the V gene TRBV5-1, with a tentative D call TRBD1 (5 bases). Trimming left V 4 bases short and J 1 base short, with 14 bases between. This CDR3 spans 15 amino acids. Per the germline V gene, CDR1 is SGHRS and CDR2 is YFSETQ.

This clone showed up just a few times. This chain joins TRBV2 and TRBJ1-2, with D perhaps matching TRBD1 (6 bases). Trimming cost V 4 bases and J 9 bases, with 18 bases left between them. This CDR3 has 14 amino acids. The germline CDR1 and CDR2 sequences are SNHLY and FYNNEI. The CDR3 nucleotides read TGTGCCAGCAGTGGCCAGGGGATCCCCGCCCGCTACACCTTC. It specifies CASSGQGIPARYTF.

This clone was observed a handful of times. CDR3 sequence reads: CASSLLAGSYEQYF. The CDR3 DNA reads as TGTGCCAGCAGTTTATTAGCGGGGTCCTACGAGCAGTACTTC. This chain uses TRBV28 with TRBJ2-7; 8 nucleotides match TRBD2. Germline CDR1 MDHEN, CDR2 SYDVKM. This CDR3 comprises 14 residues. The V and J ends lost 1 base and 1 base, in that order; junction bases with no gene match: 0.

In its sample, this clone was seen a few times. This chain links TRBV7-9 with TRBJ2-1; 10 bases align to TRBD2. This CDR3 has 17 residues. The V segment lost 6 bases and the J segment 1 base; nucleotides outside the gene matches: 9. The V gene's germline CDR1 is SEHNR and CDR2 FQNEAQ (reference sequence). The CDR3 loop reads CASSSLAGDSSYNEQFF. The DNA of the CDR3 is TGTGCCAGCAGTTCGCTAGCGGGGGATTCTTCCTACAATGAGCAGTTCTTC.